This T cell receptor beta chain was sequenced during a study of CD8+ T cells in alopecia areata. Study-level information: Tofacitinib was taken orally by treated patients, and the dose was 5 to 10 mg twice daily.

Study outcomes and limitations: Affected lesional scalp, above all in alopecia totalis/universalis, was more clonal than normal scalp.

It was cDNA, reverse transcribed from extracted RNA, that served as the sequencing template. The assay was immunoSEQ multiplex PCR, and TCRdb's table has in-frame clones only and misses some. The repertoire includes 75,000 to 85,000 clones, approximately 66% of them detected once, and 20% to 25% sits in the top ten. Notes on this clone: What it recognizes is unknown.

As to treatment: oral pan-JAK inhibitor, 5-10 mg twice daily. Germline CDR1 is SQVTM and CDR2 is ANQGSEA. The CDR3 runs to 14 residues. Trimming removed 3 bases at V and 2 bases at J, with 13 bases between. The input for sequencing was CD8+ T cells sorted from blood, taken at week 24, from a patient treated with tofacitinib. The J gene is TRBJ1-2, the V gene TRBV29-1; D perhaps matches TRBD1 (6 bases). The receptor was isolated from a human donor with alopecia areata. The CDR3 sequence is CSVDPWTANYGYTF. As DNA, the CDR3 is TGCAGCGTTGACCCTTGGACAGCAAACTATGGCTACACCTTC.